The subject of this entry is one T cell receptor beta chain. Antigen: not known. The data were obtained in a study of post-analysis software for immune sequencing data. Findings and limits, study-wide: There were roughly 5 TRBV segments more frequent in patients than controls, and TRBV5-6, TRBV5-1 and TRBV20-1 were among them.

Researchers reported that TCR beta cDNA libraries carried unique molecular identifiers. Each CDR3 protein is one row after TCRdb ran MiXCR on the PCR reads. Here the sample spans approximately 350,000 distinct CDR3 sequences, 30% to 45% being singletons. In germline, CDR1 is DFQATT, CDR2 SNEGSKA (reference sequence). This CDR3 contains 14 residues. Trimming stripped 3 bases from V and 3 bases from J, with 12 bases between. The chain has TRBV20-1 and TRBJ1-5; maybe TRBD1 (5 bases). The receptor's source is a girl aged 5-17 years with multiple sclerosis. The sample was blood. The CDR3 DNA sequence: TGCAGTGCTAGCTCAGGGCTTTCCAATCAGCCCCAGCATTTT. This codes for CSASSGLSNQPQHF.